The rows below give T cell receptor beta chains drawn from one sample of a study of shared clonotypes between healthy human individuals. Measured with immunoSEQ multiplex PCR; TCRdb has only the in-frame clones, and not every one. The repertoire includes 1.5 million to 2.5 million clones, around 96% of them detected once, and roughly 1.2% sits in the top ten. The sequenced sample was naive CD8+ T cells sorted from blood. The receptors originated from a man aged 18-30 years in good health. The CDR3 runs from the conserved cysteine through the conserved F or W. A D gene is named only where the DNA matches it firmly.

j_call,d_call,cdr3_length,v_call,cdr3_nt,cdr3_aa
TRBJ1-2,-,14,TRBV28,TGTGCCAGCAGTTTATTTAGTCCGAGCGAGGGCTACACCTTC,CASSLFSPSEGYTF
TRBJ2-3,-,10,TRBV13,TGTGCCAGCAGGGGGGATACGCAGTATTTT,CASRGDTQYF
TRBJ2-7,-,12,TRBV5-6,TGTGCCAGCAGCCTCATGAGTTACGAGCAGTACTTC,CASSLMSYEQYF
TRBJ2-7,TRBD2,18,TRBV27,TGTGCCAGCAGCATGACCGGGACTAGCGTTTTTTCCGTTTCTGAGCAGTACTTC,CASSMTGTSVFSVSEQYF
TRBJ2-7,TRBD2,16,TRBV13,TGTGCCAGCAGCGCACCCGCTTCGACTAGCGTCCACGAGCAGTACTTC,CASSAPASTSVHEQYF
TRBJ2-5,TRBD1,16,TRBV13,TGTGCCAGCAGCTTAGCGGGACAGGACGCACAAGAGACCCAGTACTTC,CASSLAGQDAQETQYF
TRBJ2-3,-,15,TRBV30,TGTGCCTGGAGTCGCGGAGGGTCTAGCACAGATACGCAGTATTTT,CAWSRGGSSTDTQYF
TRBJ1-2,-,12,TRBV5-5,TGTGCCAGCAGCCTTGACAGCTATGGCTACACCTTC,CASSLDSYGYTF
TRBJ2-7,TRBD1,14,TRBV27,TGTGCCAGCAGTTTGGGGACAGGGCCCTACGAGCAGTACTTC,CASSLGTGPYEQYF
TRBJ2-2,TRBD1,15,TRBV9,TGTGCCAGCAGCGTAGGGGACAGGGGGCTTGGGGAGCTGTTTTTT,CASSVGDRGLGELFF
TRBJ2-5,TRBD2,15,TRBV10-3,TGTGCCATCAGGGCTAGCGGGGGGGCCACGGAGACCCAGTACTTC,CAIRASGGATETQYF
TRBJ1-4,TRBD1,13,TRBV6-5,TGTGCCAGCAACAGGGGGAAGAATGAAAAACTGTTTTTT,CASNRGKNEKLFF
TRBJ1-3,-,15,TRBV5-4,TGTGCCAGCAGCCCGCGCGGGGACACTGGAAACACCATATATTTT,CASSPRGDTGNTIYF
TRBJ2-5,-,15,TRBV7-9,TGTGCCAGCAGCTTAGTTCTTGAATTAATAGAGACCCAGTACTTC,CASSLVLELIETQYF
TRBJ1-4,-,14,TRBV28,TGTGCCAGCAGTTTGCGGGGGGTAAATGAAAAACTGTTTTTT,CASSLRGVNEKLFF
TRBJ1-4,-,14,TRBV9,TGTGCCAGCGGAGGGGCAGGGTTTAATGAAAAACTGTTTTTT,CASGGAGFNEKLFF
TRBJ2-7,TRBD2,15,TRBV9,TGTGCCAGCAGCGTTTTTGCGGGAGGCCCCTTGGAGCAGTACTTC,CASSVFAGGPLEQYF